Below, one TCR beta chain is given with its context. The V gene lost 5 bases and the J gene lost 4 bases, with 14 bases spanning the gap. The V gene's germline CDR1 is SGHVS and CDR2 FQNEAQ. The CDR3 length is 14 residues. The data stem from a study of blood T cell repertoires in COVID-19. Overall study context: The study drew acute and convalescent COVID-19 samples from the United States, Italy and Spain. From T cells, B-cell-depleted T cells, or PBMCs came the material, which was cDNA or gDNA.

Per the authors' pipeline: Estimates of nucleated cell counts were drawn from the amplification of reference gene primers. Using immunoSEQ multiplex PCR, the repertoire was profiled, and TCRdb retains in-frame clones only, with some absent. V and J calls and clone size are given by that table; D and trimming were obtained from the DNA. The top ten clones hold around 30% of a sample with about 230,000 clones, 65% to 85% of them seen once. This clonotype was obtained from a man between 35 and 55 years old with acute or convalescent COVID-19. Sample: peripheral blood. The chain links TRBV7-8 to TRBJ1-2; D is ambiguous. The CDR3 spells CASSLYQATYGYTF. In DNA form, the CDR3 reads TGTGCCAGCAGCCTGTATCAGGCCACCTATGGCTACACCTTC.